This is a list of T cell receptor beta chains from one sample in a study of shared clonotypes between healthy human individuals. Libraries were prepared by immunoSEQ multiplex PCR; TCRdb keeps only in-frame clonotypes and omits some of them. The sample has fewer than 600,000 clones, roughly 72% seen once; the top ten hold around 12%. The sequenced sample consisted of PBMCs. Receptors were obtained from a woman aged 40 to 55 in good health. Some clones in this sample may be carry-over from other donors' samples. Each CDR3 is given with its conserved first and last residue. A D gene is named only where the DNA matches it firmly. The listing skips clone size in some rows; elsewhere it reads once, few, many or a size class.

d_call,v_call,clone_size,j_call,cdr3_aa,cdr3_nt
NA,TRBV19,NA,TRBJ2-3,CASSAGTDTQYF,TGTGCCAGTAGTGCGGGCACAGATACGCAGTATTTT
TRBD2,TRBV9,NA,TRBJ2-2,CASSVLAGGPSSTGELFF,TGTGCCAGCAGCGTGTTAGCGGGAGGGCCCTCGTCCACCGGGGAGCTGTTCTTT
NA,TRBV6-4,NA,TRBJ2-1,CASSDLAGGHEQFF,TGTGCCAGCAGTGACCTCGCTGGGGGTCATGAGCAGTTCTTC
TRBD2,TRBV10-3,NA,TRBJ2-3,CAISLAGEGTDTQYF,TGTGCCATCAGTCTAGCGGGAGAAGGCACAGATACGCAGTATTTT
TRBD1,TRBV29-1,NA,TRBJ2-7,CSVKTGGFSYEQYF,TGCAGCGTAAAAACAGGGGGCTTCTCCTACGAGCAGTACTTC
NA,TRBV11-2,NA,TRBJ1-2,CASSLEPGGNYGYTF,TGTGCCAGCAGCTTAGAGCCGGGCGGCAACTATGGCTACACCTTC
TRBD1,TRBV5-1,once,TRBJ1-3,CASSLAGTGLGNTIYF,TGCGCCAGCAGCTTGGCCGGGACAGGCCTTGGAAACACCATATATTTT
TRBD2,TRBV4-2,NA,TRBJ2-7,CASSQTGTRVEQYF,TGTGCCAGCAGCCAAACCGGGACTAGGGTCGAGCAGTACTTC
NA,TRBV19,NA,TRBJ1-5,CASSKTGNSNQPQHF,TGTGCCAGTAGTAAGACGGGAAATAGCAATCAGCCCCAGCATTTT
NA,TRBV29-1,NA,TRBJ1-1,CSVVVPGVGEAFF,TGCAGCGTTGTCGTGCCCGGGGTCGGTGAAGCTTTCTTT
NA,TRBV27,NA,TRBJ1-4,CASSLQGANEKLFF,TGTGCCAGCAGCCTACAGGGTGCTAATGAAAAACTGTTTTTT
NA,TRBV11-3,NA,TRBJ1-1,CASSRGREGMAFF,TGTGCCAGCAGTCGCGGACGGGAGGGGATGGCTTTCTTT
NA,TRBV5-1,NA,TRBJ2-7,CASSLDALTYEQYF,TGCGCCAGCAGCTTGGACGCACTTACCTACGAGCAGTACTTC
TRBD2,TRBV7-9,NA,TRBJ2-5,CASSSSGLAGEETQYF,TGTGCCAGCAGCAGCTCCGGACTAGCGGGGGAAGAGACCCAGTACTTC
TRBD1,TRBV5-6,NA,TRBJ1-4,CASSSGTGREKLFF,TGTGCCAGCAGCTCCGGGACAGGGAGGGAAAAACTGTTTTTT
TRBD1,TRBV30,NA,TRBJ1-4,CAGGRTGAEKLFF,TGTGCCGGAGGGCGGACAGGGGCTGAAAAACTGTTTTTT
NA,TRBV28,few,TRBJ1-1,CASREQGNKNTEAFF,TGTGCCAGCAGAGAACAGGGTAATAAGAACACTGAAGCTTTCTTT
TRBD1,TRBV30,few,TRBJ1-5,CAWSEQGMSNQPQHF,TGTGCCTGGAGTGAACAGGGGATGAGCAATCAGCCCCAGCATTTT
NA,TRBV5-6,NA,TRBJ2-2,CASSLPGRERAGELFF,TGTGCCAGCAGCTTGCCCGGGCGGGAAAGGGCCGGGGAGCTGTTTTTT
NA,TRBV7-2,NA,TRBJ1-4,CASSHIRGRVEKLFF,TGTGCCAGCAGCCACATTCGAGGGCGGGTTGAAAAACTGTTTTTT
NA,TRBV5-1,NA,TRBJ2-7,CASRRSGSYEQYF,TGCGCCAGCAGACGTAGCGGAAGCTACGAGCAGTACTTC